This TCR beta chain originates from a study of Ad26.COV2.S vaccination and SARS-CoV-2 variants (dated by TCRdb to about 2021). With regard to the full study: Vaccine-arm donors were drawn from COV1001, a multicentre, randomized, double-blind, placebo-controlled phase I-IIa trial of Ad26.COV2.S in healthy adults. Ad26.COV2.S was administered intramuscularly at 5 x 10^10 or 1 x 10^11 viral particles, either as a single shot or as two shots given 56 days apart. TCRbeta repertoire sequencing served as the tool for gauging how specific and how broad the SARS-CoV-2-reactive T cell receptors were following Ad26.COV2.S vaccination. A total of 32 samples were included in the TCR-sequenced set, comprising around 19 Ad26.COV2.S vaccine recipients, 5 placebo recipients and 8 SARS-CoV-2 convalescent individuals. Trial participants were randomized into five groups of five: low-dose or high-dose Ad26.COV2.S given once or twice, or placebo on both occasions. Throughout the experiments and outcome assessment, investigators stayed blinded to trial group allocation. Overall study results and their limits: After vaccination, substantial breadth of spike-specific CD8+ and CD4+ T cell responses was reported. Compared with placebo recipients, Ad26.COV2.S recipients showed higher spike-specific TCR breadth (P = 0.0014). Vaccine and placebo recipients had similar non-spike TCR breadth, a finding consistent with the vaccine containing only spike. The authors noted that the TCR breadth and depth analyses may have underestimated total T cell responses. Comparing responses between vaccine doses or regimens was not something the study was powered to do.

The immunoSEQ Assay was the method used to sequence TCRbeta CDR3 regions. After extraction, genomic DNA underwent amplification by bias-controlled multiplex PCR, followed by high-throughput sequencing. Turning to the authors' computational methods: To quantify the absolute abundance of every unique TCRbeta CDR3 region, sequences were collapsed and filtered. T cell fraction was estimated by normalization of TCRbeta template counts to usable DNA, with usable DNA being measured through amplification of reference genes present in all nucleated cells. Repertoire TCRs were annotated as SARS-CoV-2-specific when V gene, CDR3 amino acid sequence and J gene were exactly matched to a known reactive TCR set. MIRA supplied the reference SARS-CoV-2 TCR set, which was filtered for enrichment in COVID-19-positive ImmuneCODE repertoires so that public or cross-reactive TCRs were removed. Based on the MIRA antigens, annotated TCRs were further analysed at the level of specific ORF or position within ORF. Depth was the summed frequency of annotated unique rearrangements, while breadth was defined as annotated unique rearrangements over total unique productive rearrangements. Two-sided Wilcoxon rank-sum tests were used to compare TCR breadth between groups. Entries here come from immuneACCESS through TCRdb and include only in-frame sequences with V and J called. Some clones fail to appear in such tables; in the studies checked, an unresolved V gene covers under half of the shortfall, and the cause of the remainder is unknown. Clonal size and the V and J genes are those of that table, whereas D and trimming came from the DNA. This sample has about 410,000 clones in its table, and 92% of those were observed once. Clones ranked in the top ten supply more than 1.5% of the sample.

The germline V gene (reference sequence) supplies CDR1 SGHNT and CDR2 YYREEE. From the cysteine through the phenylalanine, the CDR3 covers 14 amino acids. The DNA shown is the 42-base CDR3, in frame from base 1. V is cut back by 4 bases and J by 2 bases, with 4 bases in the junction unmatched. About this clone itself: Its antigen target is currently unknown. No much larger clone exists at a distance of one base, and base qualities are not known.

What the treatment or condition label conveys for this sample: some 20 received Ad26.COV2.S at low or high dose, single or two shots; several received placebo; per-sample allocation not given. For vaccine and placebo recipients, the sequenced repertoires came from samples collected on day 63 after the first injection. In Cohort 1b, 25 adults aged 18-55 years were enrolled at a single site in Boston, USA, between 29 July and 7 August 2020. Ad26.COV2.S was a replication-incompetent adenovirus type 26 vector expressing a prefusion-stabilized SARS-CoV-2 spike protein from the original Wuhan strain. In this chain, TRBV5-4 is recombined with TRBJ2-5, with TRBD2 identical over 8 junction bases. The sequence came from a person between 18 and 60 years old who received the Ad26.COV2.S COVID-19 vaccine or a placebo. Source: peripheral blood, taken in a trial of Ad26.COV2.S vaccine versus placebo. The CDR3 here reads CASSPGGGQETQYF. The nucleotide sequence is TGTGCCAGCAGCCCGGGAGGGGGTCAAGAGACCCAGTACTTC.